These 9 T cell receptor beta chains were sequenced from one sample in a study of T cells in Graves' hyperthyroidism and ophthalmopathy. Template material for amplifying TCR beta CDR3 regions consisted of RNA transcripts. The TCR CDR3 was amplified in a first-round RT-PCR using the HTBI primer set. MiXCR, applied by TCRdb to the multiplex PCR reads, yields one record per CDR3 protein. The data show a few hundred thousand distinct CDR3 sequences, with under 60% seen just once and about 8.3% held by the top ten. The sample consisted of peripheral blood or thyroid tissue (not recorded which). These receptors all come from a woman in her late teens or twenties with Graves' hyperthyroidism.

This clonotype was observed at least ten times. The chain has TRBV7-6 and TRBJ1-6; TRBD1 matches 10 bases. CDR3 length equals 15 residues. Germline V lookup: CDR1 SGHVS, CDR2 FNYEAQ. V shed 3 bases and J 5 bases; nucleotides not matched to a gene: 1. CDR3 nucleotide sequence: TGTGCCAGCAGCTTGACAGGGGGCAATAATTCACCCCTCCACTTT. Amino acid sequence: CASSLTGGNNSPLHF.

The rearrangement joins TRBV7-2 to TRBJ2-2, with unresolved D. The germline V gene has CDR1 SGHTA and CDR2 FQGNSA. The V gene lost 1 base and the J gene lost 7 bases, with 4 bases spanning the gap. There are 12 residues in the CDR3. The CDR3 DNA is TGTGCCAGCAGCTTAGTTTTCGGGGAGCTGTTTTTT. Translating gives CASSLVFGELFF.

This clonotype showed up just once. Here the CDR3 reads CASSLAPGSNSPLHF. The DNA of the CDR3 is TGTGCCAGCAGCTTAGCCCCGGGGTCGAATTCACCCCTCCACTTT. The chain carries TRBV7-2 and TRBJ1-6; D gene unclear. Germline CDR1 and CDR2: SGHTA and FQGNSA. This CDR3 contains 15 residues. Trimming cost V 0 bases and J 7 bases, with 10 bases left between them.

This clonotype was seen only a few times. The chain couples TRBV14 to TRBJ1-4, with D tentatively TRBD1 (6 bases). Germline V gives CDR1 SGHDN, CDR2 FVKESK. This CDR3 contains 15 residues. Trimming stripped 0 bases from V and 5 bases from J, with 10 bases between. CDR3 DNA: TGTGCCAGCAGCCAAGACGACAGGCCCAATGAAAAACTGTTTTTT. As protein: CASSQDDRPNEKLFF.

This clonotype has ten or more counts. This chain joins TRBV4-1 and TRBJ2-7, with TRBD2 matching 10 bases. Germline V gene data show CDR1 as MGHRA and CDR2 as YSYEKL. J was trimmed by 4 bases and V by 4 bases; bases with no gene match: 10. CDR3 size: 16 residues. CDR3 in DNA: TGCGCCAGCAGCCCCCTTCAGGCTAGCGGGAGTTACGAGCAGTACTTC. As protein: CASSPLQASGSYEQYF.

The chain joins TRBV28 to TRBJ2-7; tentatively, D is TRBD2 (5 bases). Germline values: CDR1 MDHEN, CDR2 SYDVKM. V gave up 8 bases and J gave up 4 bases, with 15 bases separating them. This CDR3 spans 13 amino acids. The CDR3 DNA reads as TGTGCCAGCCGCAGCGGACGGATATACGAGCAGTACTTC. Translating gives CASRSGRIYEQYF.

There are many counts of this clonotype. V gene TRBV4-1 combines with J gene TRBJ1-1, with unresolved D. Deletions cut 5 bases from V and 1 base from J, with 11 bases between. CDR1 is MGHRA and CDR2 is YSYEKL in the germline V gene. This CDR3 is 14 amino acids long. The CDR3 here is CASSDVSPNTEAFF. The CDR3 nucleotides read TGCGCCAGCAGCGATGTCAGTCCGAACACTGAAGCTTTCTTT.

This clonotype was recorded at least ten times. The chain recombines TRBV4-2 with TRBJ1-5, with 8 positions matching TRBD1. The V and J ends lost 0 bases and 5 bases, in that order; junction bases with no gene match: 6. The CDR3 contains 16 residues. In germline, CDR1 is LGHNA, CDR2 YNFKEQ. The DNA of the CDR3 is TGTGCCAGCAGCCAAGAGGACAGGGTCGGGTATCAGCCCCAGCATTTT. Its translation: CASSQEDRVGYQPQHF.

V usage is TRBV29-1 and J usage is TRBJ2-5; TRBD2 might be the D (6 bases). V was shortened by 8 bases and J by 5 bases, with 18 bases between the two germline ends. CDR3 length: 13 residues. The germline CDR1 and CDR2 sequences are SQVTM and ANQGSEA. The CDR3, as DNA: TGCAGCAGCCTGGGGGGACTGGCTGAGACCCAGTACTTC. Translated: CSSLGGLAETQYF. Together with reference TRBV29-1 and TRBJ2-5, the CDR3 gives the full variable domain: SAVISQKPSRDICQRGTSLTIQCQVDSQVTMMFWYRQQPGQSLTLIATANQGSEATYESGFVIDKFPISRPNLTFSTLTVSNMSPEDSSIYLCSSLGGLAETQYFGPGTRLLVL.